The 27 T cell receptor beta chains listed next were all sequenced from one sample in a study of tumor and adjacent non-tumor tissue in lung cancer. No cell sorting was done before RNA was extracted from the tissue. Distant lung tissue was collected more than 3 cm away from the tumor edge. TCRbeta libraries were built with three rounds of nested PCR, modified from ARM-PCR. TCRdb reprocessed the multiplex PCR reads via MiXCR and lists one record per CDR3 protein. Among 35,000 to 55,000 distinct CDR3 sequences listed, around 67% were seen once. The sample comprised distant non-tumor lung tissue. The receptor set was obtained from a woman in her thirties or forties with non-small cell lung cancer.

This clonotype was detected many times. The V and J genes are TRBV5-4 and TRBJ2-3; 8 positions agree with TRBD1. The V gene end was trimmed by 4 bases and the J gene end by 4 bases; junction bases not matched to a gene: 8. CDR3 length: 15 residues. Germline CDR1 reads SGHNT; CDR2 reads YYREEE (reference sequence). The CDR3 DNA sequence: TGTGCCAGCAGCCAGGACAGGGTCTCCGCAGATACGCAGTATTTT. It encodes CASSQDRVSADTQYF.

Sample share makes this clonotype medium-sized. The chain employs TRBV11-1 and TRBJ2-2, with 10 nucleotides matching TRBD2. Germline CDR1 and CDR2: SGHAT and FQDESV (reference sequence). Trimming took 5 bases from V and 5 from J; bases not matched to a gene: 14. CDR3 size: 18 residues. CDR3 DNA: TGTGCCAGCAGCCCCGGTTCGATGGGACTAGCGTTAACCGGGGAGCTGTTTTTT. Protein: CASSPGSMGLALTGELFF. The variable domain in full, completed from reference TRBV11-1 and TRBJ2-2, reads EAEVAQSPRYKITEKSQAVAFWCDPISGHATLYWYRQILGQGPELLVQFQDESVVDDSQLPKDRFSAERLKGVDSTLKIQPAELGDSAMYLCASSPGSMGLALTGELFFGEGSRLTVL.

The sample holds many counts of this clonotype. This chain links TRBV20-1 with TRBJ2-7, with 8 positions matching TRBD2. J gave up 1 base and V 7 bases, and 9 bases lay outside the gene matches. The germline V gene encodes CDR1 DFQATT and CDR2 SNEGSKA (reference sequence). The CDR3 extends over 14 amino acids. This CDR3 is CSVYQGTRSYEQYF. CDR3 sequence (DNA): TGCAGTGTATATCAAGGGACTAGATCCTACGAGCAGTACTTC.

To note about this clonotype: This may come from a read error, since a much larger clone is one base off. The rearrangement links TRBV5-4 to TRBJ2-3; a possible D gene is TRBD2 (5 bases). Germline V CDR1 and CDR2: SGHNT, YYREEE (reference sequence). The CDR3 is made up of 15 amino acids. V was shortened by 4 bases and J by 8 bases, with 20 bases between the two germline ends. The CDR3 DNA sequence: TGTGCCAGCAGCCCCGGGGTCGCCGATCGGGGTACGCAGTATTTT. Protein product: CASSPGVADRGTQYF.

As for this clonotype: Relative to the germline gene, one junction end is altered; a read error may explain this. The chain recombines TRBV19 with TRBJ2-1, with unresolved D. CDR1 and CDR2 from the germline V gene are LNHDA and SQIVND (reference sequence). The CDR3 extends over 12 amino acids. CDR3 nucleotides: TGTGCCAGTAGTAGCTCCTACGATGAGCAGTTCTTC. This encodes CASSSSYDEQFF. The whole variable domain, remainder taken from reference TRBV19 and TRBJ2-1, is DGGITQSPKYLFRKEGQNVTLSCEQNLNHDAMYWYRQDPGQGLRLIYYSQIVNDFQKGDIAEGYSVSREKKESFPLTVTSAQKNPTAFYLCASSSSYDEQFFGPGTRLTVL.

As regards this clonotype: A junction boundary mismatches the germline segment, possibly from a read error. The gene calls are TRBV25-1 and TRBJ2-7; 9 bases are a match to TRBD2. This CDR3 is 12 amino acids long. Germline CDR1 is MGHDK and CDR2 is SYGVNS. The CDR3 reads CASSASGDVQYF. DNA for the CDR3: TGTGCTAGCAGTGCTAGCGGGGACGTGCAGTACTTC.

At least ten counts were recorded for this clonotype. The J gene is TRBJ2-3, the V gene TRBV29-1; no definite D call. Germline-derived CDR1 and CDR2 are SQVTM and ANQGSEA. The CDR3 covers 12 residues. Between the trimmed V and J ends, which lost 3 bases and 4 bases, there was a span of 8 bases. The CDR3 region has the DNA TGCAGCGTTGACCTGGGCCCAGATACGCAGTATTTT. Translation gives CSVDLGPDTQYF.

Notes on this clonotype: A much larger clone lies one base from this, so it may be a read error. The CDR3, as DNA: TGTGCCCTAGGCCTGGGGGATGAGTACGAGCAGTACTTC. As protein: CALGLGDEYEQYF. The V and J genes are TRBV6-6 and TRBJ2-7; D is perhaps TRBD1 or TRBD2 (5 bases each). V was pared by 11 bases and J by 4 bases, with 18 bases between. Germline V lookup: CDR1 MNHNY, CDR2 SVGAGI (reference sequence). The CDR3 totals 13 residues.

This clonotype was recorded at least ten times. The CDR3 DNA reads TGTGCCACCGCCCAGACTAGCGGGAGAGGGAACTACGAGCAGTACTTC. As protein: CATAQTSGRGNYEQYF. V gene TRBV28 combines with J gene TRBJ2-7; TRBD2 matches 12 bases. The CDR3 is 16 residues long. Germline assignment: CDR1 MDHEN and CDR2 SYDVKM. Germline trimming cut 10 bases from V and 3 bases from J; bases unmatched to any gene: 13.

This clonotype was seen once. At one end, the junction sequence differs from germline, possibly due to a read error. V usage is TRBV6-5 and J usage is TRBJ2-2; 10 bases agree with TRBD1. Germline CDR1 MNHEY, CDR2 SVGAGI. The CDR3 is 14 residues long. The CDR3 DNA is TGTGCCAGCAGCCTGACAGGGGGCACCCGGGAGCTATTTTTT. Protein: CASSLTGGTRELFF.

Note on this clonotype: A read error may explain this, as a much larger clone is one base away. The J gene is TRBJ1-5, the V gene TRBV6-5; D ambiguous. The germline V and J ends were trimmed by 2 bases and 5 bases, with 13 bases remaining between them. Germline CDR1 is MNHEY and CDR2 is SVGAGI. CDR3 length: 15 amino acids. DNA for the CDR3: TGTGCCAGCAGTTACACCATGGGAGCCGATCAGCCCCAGCATTTT. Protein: CASSYTMGADQPQHF.

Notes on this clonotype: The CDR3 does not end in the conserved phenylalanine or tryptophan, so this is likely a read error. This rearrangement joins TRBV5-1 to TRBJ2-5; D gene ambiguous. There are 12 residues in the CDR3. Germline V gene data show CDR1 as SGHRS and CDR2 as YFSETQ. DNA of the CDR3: TGCGCCAACAGCTTGTTTTCAATGGCCCAGTACTCC. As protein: CANSLFSMAQYS.

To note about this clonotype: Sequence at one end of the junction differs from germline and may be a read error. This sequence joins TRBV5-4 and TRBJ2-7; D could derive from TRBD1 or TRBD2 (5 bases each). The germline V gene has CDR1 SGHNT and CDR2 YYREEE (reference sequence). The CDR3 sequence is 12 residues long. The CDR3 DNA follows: TGTGGCAGCAGCTCGGGGCCCAACGAGCAGTACTTC. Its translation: CGSSSGPNEQYF.

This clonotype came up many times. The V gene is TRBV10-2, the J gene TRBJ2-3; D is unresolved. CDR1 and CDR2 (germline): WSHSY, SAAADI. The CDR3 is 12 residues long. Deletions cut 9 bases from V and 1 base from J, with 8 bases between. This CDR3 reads CASGKGTDTQYF. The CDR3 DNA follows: TGCGCCAGTGGGAAGGGCACAGATACGCAGTATTTT.

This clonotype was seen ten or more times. The CDR3 spells CASSPDRSYGYTF. CDR3 DNA: TGTGCCAGCAGCCCGGACAGGAGTTATGGCTACACCTTC. V usage is TRBV6-5 and J usage is TRBJ1-2, with 7 nucleotides matching TRBD1. Germline CDR1 reads MNHEY; CDR2 reads SVGAGI. With 6 bases clipped from V and 5 bases from J, the junction kept 6 bases outside the gene matches. There are 13 residues in the CDR3.

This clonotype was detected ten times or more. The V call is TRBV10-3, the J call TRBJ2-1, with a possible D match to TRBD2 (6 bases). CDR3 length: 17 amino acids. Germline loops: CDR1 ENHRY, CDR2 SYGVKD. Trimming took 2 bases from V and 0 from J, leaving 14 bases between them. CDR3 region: CAISERSAGSSYNEQFF. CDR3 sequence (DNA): TGTGCCATCAGTGAGCGATCGGCGGGAAGCTCCTACAATGAGCAGTTCTTC.

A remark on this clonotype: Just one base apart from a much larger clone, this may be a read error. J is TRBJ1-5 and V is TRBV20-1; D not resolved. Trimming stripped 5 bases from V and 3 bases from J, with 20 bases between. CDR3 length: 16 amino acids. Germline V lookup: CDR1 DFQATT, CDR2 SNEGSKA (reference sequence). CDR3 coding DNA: TGCAGTGCTGTCTTCCTGGTAGGCTCTCCCAATCAGCCCCAGCATTTT. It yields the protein CSAVFLVGSPNQPQHF.

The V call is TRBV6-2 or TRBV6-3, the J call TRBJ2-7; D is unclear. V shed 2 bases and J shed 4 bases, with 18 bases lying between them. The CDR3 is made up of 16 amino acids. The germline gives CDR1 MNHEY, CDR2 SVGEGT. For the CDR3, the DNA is TGTGCCAGCAGTTACCCCCTTCACGCTCCCTCTTACGAGCAGTACTTC. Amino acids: CASSYPLHAPSYEQYF.

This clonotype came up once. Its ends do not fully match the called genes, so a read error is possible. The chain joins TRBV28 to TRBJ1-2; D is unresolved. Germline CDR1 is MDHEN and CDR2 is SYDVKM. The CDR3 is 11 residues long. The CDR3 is CASGRPMQVAF. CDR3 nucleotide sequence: TGTGCCAGTGGACGTCCGATGCAGGTCGCCTTC.

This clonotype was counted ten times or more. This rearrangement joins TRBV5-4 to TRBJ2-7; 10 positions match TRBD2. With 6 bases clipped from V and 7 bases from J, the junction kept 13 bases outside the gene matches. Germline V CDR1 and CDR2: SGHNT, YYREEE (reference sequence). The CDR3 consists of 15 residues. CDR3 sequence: CASNLWVAGGGEQYF. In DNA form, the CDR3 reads TGTGCCAGCAACCTGTGGGTAGCGGGAGGCGGGGAGCAGTACTTC.

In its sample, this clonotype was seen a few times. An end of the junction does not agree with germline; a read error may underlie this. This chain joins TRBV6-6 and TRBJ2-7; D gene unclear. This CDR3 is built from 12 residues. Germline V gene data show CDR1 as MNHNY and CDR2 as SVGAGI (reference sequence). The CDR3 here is CASSQMRKRVYF. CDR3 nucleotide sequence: TGCGCCAGCAGTCAAATGCGGAAGCGAGTATACTTC.

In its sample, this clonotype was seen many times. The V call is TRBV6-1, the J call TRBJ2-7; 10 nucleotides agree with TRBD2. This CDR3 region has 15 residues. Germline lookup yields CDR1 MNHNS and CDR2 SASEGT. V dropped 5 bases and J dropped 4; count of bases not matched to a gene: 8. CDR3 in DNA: TGTGCCAGCAGTCAATCTAGCGGGGGACCATACGAGCAGTACTTC. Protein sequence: CASSQSSGGPYEQYF.

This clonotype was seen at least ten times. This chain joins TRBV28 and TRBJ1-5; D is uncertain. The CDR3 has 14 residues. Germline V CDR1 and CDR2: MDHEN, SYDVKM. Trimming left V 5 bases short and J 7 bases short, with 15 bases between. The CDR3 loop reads CASSLIRRGQPQHF. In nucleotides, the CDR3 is TGTGCCAGCAGTCTCATAAGGCGGGGACAGCCCCAGCATTTT.

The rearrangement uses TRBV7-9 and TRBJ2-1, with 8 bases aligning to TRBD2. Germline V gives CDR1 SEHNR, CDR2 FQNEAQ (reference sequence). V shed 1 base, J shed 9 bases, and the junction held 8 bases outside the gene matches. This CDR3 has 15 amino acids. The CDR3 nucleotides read TGTGCCAGCAGCTTAGTCGTAGCGGGGCGTGGTGAGCAGTTCTTC. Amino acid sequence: CASSLVVAGRGEQFF.

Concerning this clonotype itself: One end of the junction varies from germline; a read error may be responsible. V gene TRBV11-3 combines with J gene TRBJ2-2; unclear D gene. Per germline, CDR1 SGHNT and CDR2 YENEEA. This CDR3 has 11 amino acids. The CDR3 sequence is CTSQVTVGLFF. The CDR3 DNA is TGTACCAGCCAGGTCACCGTGGGGCTGTTTTTT.

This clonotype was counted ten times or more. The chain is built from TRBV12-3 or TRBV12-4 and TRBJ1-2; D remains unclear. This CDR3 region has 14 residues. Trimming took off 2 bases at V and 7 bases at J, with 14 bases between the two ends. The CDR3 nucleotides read TGTGCCAGCAGTTTACAGGTCGCGAGCGGTGGCTACACCTTC. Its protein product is CASSLQVASGGYTF.

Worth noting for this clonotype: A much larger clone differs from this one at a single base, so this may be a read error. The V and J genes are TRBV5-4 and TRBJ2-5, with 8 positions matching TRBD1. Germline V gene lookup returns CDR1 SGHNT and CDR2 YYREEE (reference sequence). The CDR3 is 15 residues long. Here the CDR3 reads CSSSSVTGGKETQYF. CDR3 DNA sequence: TGTTCCAGCAGCTCGGTCACAGGGGGGAAAGAGACCCAGTACTTC.